A single sample is the source of the 16 T cell receptor beta chains below, sequenced in a study of T cells in Graves' hyperthyroidism and ophthalmopathy. The source material, RNA transcripts, was used to amplify TCR beta CDR3 regions. HTBI primers were employed in a first-round RT-PCR of the TCR CDR3. TCRdb used MiXCR to reprocess the multiplex PCR reads, holding one entry per CDR3 protein. The sample shows around 620,000 distinct CDR3 sequences, around 16% of them seen only once. The source material was blood. These receptors were taken from a woman in her twenties or thirties with Graves' hyperthyroidism.

This clonotype was found many times. The chain joins TRBV30 to TRBJ2-7, with 7 bases identical to TRBD2. The length of the CDR3 is 12 residues. After removal of 5 bases from V and 3 bases from J, the junction contained 4 bases not matched to a gene. Germline V gene sequence: CDR1 GTSNPN, CDR2 SVGIG (reference sequence). CDR3 DNA sequence: TGTGCCTGGGGACTAGATCGCTACGAGCAGTACTTC. Translation: CAWGLDRYEQYF.

In its sample, this clonotype was seen many times. The genes are TRBV20-1 and TRBJ2-1; the D call may be TRBD1 or TRBD2 (5 bases each). This CDR3 is 15 amino acids long. V lost 3 bases and J lost 3, with 15 bases in between. CDR1 and CDR2 from the germline V gene are DFQATT and SNEGSKA (reference sequence). CDR3 region: CSASGGGPDYNEQFF. DNA for the CDR3: TGCAGTGCTAGCGGTGGGGGACCGGACTACAATGAGCAGTTCTTC.

This clonotype was detected only a few times. The V call is TRBV30, the J call TRBJ1-1; D is possibly TRBD1 (6 bases). CDR3 length equals 10 residues. The ends were cut back, 4 bases at V and 11 bases at J, with 11 bases in the middle. Per germline, CDR1 GTSNPN and CDR2 SVGIG (reference sequence). CDR3 amino acids: CAWMTGLAFF. CDR3 nucleotide sequence: TGTGCCTGGATGACAGGATTGGCTTTCTTT.

The chain combines TRBV5-1 with TRBJ2-5, with a weak D call TRBD1 (6 bases). Germline V gives CDR1 SGHRS, CDR2 YFSETQ. This CDR3 is 14 amino acids long. V shed 4 bases and J shed 4 bases, with 14 bases lying between them. The CDR3 nucleotides are TGCGCCAGCAGCCGAGGACAACAGGGAGAGACCCAGTACTTC. Translated, it gives CASSRGQQGETQYF.

The genes are TRBV7-9 and TRBJ2-1, with D possibly matching TRBD2 (6 bases). The CDR3 has 15 residues. Germline assignment: CDR1 SEHNR and CDR2 FQNEAQ (reference sequence). Trimming took off 5 bases at V and 7 bases at J, with 18 bases between the two ends. This chain's CDR3 is CASSPDGGWYNEQFF. Here the CDR3 DNA reads TGTGCCAGCAGCCCCGACGGAGGGTGGTATAATGAGCAGTTCTTC.

This clonotype came up many times. The J gene is TRBJ1-2, the V gene TRBV12-3 or TRBV12-4; 8 nucleotides agree with TRBD1. Trimming took 6 bases from V and 4 from J; bases not matched to a gene: 4. The CDR3 is made up of 13 amino acids. The CDR3 sequence: CASRSTGAYGYTF. CDR3 nucleotides: TGTGCCAGCAGATCGACAGGGGCCTATGGCTACACCTTC.

At least ten counts were recorded for this clonotype. This rearrangement joins TRBV7-9 to TRBJ2-5; D not certain. The V gene lost 1 base and the J gene lost 4 bases, with 10 bases spanning the gap. CDR1 is SEHNR and CDR2 is FQNEAQ in the germline V gene (reference sequence). The CDR3 consists of 14 residues. The DNA of the CDR3 is TGTGCCAGCAGCTTAGTATCGGGCTCAGAGACCCAGTACTTC. As protein: CASSLVSGSETQYF.

The chain joins TRBV19 to TRBJ2-7; D is ambiguous. The length of the CDR3 is 14 residues. V shed 10 bases and J shed 0 bases, with 16 bases lying between them. In germline, CDR1 is LNHDA, CDR2 SQIVND (reference sequence). For the CDR3, the DNA is TGTGCCACCCTTCCGACCGTCAACTCCTACGAGCAGTACTTC. Its translation is CATLPTVNSYEQYF.

The rearrangement uses TRBV12-3 or TRBV12-4 and TRBJ2-1; D gene uncertain. This CDR3 has 14 amino acids. Deletions cut 6 bases from V and 4 bases from J, with 13 bases between. CDR3 sequence (DNA): TGTGCCAGCAGCCTCCTGGGCCATTACAATGAGCAGTTCTTC. Encoded protein: CASSLLGHYNEQFF.

In this sample, this clonotype turned up many times. This sequence joins TRBV5-6 and TRBJ2-5; the match to TRBD1 covers 8 bases. The CDR3 runs 15 residues. The ends lost 5 bases at V and 5 bases at J; junction bases unmatched: 11. Germline CDR1 SGHDT, CDR2 YYEEEE. The CDR3 protein is CASRYQGAYLETQYF. CDR3 coding DNA: TGTGCCAGCAGGTACCAGGGGGCGTATCTGGAGACCCAGTACTTC.

This clonotype showed up many times. The V call is TRBV20-1, the J call TRBJ1-5; TRBD1 aligns across 8 bases. J was trimmed by 1 base and V by 3 bases; bases with no gene match: 5. The CDR3 covers 15 residues. CDR1 and CDR2 (germline): DFQATT, SNEGSKA (reference sequence). CDR3 protein: CSASGRQGSNQPQHF. The CDR3 coding sequence is TGCAGTGCTAGTGGGCGACAGGGGAGCAATCAGCCCCAGCATTTT.

Many counts were recorded for this clonotype. The chain couples TRBV29-1 to TRBJ2-5; perhaps TRBD2 as D (6 bases). Germline values: CDR1 SQVTM, CDR2 ANQGSEA. V gave up 1 base and J gave up 5 bases, with 20 bases separating them. CDR3 length: 16 amino acids. The CDR3 sequence is CSVEGPGPGLAETQYF. In nucleotides, the CDR3 is TGCAGCGTTGAAGGCCCTGGCCCGGGACTCGCGGAGACCCAGTACTTC.

In this sample, this clonotype turned up a few times. The conserved phenylalanine or tryptophan normally closing the CDR3 is absent here, so this likely arose from a read error. V gene TRBV12-5 combines with J gene TRBJ1-4; D uncertain. CDR1 is LGHNT, CDR2 FRNRAP, per germline. With 9 bases removed from V and 4 bases from J, the gap between germline ends came to 9 bases. This CDR3 has 12 residues. The CDR3 loop is CASVVFNEKLFS. The CDR3 nucleotides read TGTGCTAGCGTCGTGTTTAATGAAAAACTGTTTTCT.

This clonotype was recorded at least ten times. The V call is TRBV6-1, the J call TRBJ1-1, with D tentatively TRBD1 (5 bases). Germline CDR1 MNHNS, CDR2 SASEGT. This CDR3 region has 14 residues. Trimming removed 3 bases from V and 1 base from J, with 9 bases in between. CDR3 region: CASSESGGNTEAFF. CDR3 DNA sequence: TGTGCCAGCAGTGAGTCTGGGGGGAACACTGAAGCTTTCTTT.

This clonotype was seen at least ten times. This chain connects TRBV7-8 to TRBJ2-1, with 7 positions matching TRBD2. The germline CDR1 and CDR2 sequences are SGHVS and FQNEAQ. The CDR3 runs 17 residues. V gave up 5 bases and J gave up 3 bases; unmatched junction bases: 13. The DNA for the CDR3 is TGTGCCAGCAGCCCAAACGGACCGGGACTAAGCTACAATGAGCAGTTCTTC. Its protein product is CASSPNGPGLSYNEQFF.

This clonotype was recorded once. This chain connects TRBV7-9 to TRBJ1-2, with a tentative D call TRBD1 (5 bases). V lost 2 bases and J lost 4, with 11 bases in between. There are 14 residues in the CDR3. Germline values: CDR1 SEHNR, CDR2 FQNEAQ (reference sequence). CDR3 DNA: TGTGCCAGCAGCTTAACCGGGACCTTCTATGGCTACACCTTC. Translation: CASSLTGTFYGYTF.